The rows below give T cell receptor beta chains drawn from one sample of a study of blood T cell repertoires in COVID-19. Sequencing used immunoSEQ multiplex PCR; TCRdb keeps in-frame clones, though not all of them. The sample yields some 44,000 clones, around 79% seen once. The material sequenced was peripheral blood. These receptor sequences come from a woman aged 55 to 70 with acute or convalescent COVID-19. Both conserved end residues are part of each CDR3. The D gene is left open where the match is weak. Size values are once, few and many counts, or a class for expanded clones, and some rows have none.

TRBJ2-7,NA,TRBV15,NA,TGTGCCACCAGCAGAACGGACGGAGGTCTTGGGGAGCAGTACTTC,CATSRTDGGLGEQYF
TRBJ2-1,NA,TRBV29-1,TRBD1,TGCAGCGTATTCACGGACAGGGCATTACCCCCCTACAATGAGCAGTTCTTC,CSVFTDRALPPYNEQFF
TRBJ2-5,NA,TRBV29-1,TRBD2,TGCAGCGTCCGGGGGGGGGAAGAGACCCAGTACTTC,CSVRGGEETQYF
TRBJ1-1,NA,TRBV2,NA,TGTGCCAGCAGTGAAGGCAGGGCCTACACTGAAGCTTTCTTT,CASSEGRAYTEAFF
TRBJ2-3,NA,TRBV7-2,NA,TGTGCCAGCAGGGACAGAGGCTCTGGGGCAGATACGCAGTATTTT,CASRDRGSGADTQYF
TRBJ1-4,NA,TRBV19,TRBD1,TGTGCCAGTAGTAAACAGGGGGCGTTTGAAAAACTGTTTTTT,CASSKQGAFEKLFF
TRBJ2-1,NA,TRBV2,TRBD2,TGTGCCAGCAGCATGGCGGGGGGCGCCTACAATGAGCAGTTCTTC,CASSMAGGAYNEQFF
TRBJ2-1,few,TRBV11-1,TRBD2,TGTGCCAGCAGCGCCTCTGGCGGGGGGATTGTTGAGCAGTTCTTC,CASSASGGGIVEQFF
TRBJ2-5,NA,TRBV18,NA,TGTGCCAGCTCAGAGGGAGTTCAAGAGACCCAGTACTTC,CASSEGVQETQYF
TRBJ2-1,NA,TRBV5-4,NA,TGTGCCAGCAGCGGTTCCGAGGATTATGAGCAGTTCTTC,CASSGSEDYEQFF
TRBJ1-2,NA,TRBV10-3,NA,TGTGCCATCAGTGAGGGGGCAGGGGAGACAGTCACCTTC,CAISEGAGETVTF
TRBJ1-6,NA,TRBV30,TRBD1,TGTGCCTGGAGGGACAGGGGACATTCACCCCTCCACTTT,CAWRDRGHSPLHF
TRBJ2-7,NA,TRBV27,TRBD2,TGTGCCAGCAGTTTGACTAGCGTGTACGAGCAGTACTTC,CASSLTSVYEQYF
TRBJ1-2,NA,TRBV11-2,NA,TGTGCCAGCAGCTTAACTGGGACATTCTATGGCTACACCTTC,CASSLTGTFYGYTF
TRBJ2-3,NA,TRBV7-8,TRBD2,TGTGCCAGCAGCTCCCTTAGCGGGCCCACAGATACGCAGTATTTT,CASSSLSGPTDTQYF
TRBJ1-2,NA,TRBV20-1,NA,TGCAGTGCTAGTGCGGTTAACTATGGCTACACCTTC,CSASAVNYGYTF
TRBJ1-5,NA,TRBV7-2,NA,TGTGCCAGCAGCCCCCACCCAGGGGCCAATCAGCCCCAGCATTTT,CASSPHPGANQPQHF
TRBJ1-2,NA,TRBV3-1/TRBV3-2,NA,TGTGCCAGCAGCCCCAGAGGGCACTTAAACTATGGCTACACCTTC,CASSPRGHLNYGYTF
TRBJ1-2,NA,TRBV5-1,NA,TGCGCCAGCAGCTTGGCCATCACAGATGGCTACACCTTC,CASSLAITDGYTF
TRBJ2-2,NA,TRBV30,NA,TGTGCCTGGAAGACTGGCAGCCACACCGGGGAGCTGTTTTTT,CAWKTGSHTGELFF
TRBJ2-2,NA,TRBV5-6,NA,TGTGCCAGCAGCTTAACTCGGAACACCGGGGAGCTGTTTTTT,CASSLTRNTGELFF
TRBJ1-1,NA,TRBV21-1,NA,TGTGCCAGCAGCAAAATGGAGGTGAACACTGAAGCTTTCTTT,CASSKMEVNTEAFF
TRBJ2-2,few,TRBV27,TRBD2,TGTGCCAGCAGATCGTCCGGGACTAGCGGCGACACCGGGGAGCTGTTTTTT,CASRSSGTSGDTGELFF
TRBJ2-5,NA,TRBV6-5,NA,TGTGCCAGCAACCCCGACTATTTCCAAGAGACCCAGTACTTC,CASNPDYFQETQYF
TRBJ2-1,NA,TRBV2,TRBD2,TGTGCCAGCAGTGTTAGCGGGCCATCCTACAATGAGCAGTTCTTC,CASSVSGPSYNEQFF
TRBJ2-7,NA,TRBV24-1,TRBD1,TGTGCCACCAGTGATTTTTCCGGGACAGGGCGTTTCAACGAGCAGTACTTC,CATSDFSGTGRFNEQYF
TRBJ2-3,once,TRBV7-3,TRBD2,TGTGCCAGCAGCTCCATACTTAGCGGGGGGGCCAATACGCAGTATTTT,CASSSILSGGANTQYF
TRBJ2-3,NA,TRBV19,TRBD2,TGTGCCAGTAGACCTCGCCTAGCGGGGGGGCTCGATACGCAGTATTTT,CASRPRLAGGLDTQYF
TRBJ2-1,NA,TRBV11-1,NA,TGTGCCAGCAGCCAAAGAGGTAATGAGCAGTTCTTC,CASSQRGNEQFF
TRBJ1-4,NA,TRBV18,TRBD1,TGTGCCAGCTCACGAGACCGGGACAGGGATGAAAAACTGTTTTTT,CASSRDRDRDEKLFF
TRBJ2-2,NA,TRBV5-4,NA,TGTGCCAGCACCGAGACAGTGAACACCGGGGAGCTGTTTTTT,CASTETVNTGELFF
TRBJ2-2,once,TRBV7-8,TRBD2,TGTGCCAGCAGCTTACGACTAGCGGGGGGACTGAACACCGGGGAGCTGTTTTTT,CASSLRLAGGLNTGELFF
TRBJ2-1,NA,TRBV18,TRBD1,TGTGCCAGCTCACCACCGCACGGGACAGATTTAAATGAGCAGTTCTTC,CASSPPHGTDLNEQFF
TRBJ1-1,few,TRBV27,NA,TGTGCCAGCAGTTTATTGGCAGGGAACACTGAAGCTTTCTTT,CASSLLAGNTEAFF
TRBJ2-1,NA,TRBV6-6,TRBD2,TGTGCCAGCAGGAAAATAGCGGGGGCGCCCGAATTCTTC,CASRKIAGAPEFF
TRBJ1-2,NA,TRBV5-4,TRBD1,TGTGCCAGCAGGACCGGGACAGATCCCTATGGCTACACCTTC,CASRTGTDPYGYTF
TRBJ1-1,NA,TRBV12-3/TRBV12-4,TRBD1,TGTGCCTCCCGGACAGGGGACTTCACTGAAGCTTTCTTT,CASRTGDFTEAFF
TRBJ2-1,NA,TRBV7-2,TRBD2,TGTGCCAGCAGCGAAGATTGGCTAGCGGGGGGGCATGAGCAGTTCTTC,CASSEDWLAGGHEQFF
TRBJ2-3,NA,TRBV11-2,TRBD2,TGTGCCAGCAGCCCGAGACTAGCGGGGGGTACTAGCACAGATACGCAGTATTTT,CASSPRLAGGTSTDTQYF
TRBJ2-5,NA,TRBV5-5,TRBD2,TGTGCCAGCAGTCGACTAGCGGGGGGGCCTCAAGAGACCCAGTACTTC,CASSRLAGGPQETQYF